Listed here is a single T cell receptor beta chain. Its specificity is unknown. V dropped 4 bases and J dropped 4 bases, with 11 bases sitting between them. The germline V gene encodes CDR1 SGHDT and CDR2 YYEEEE. This CDR3 comprises 13 residues. Researchers built TCR beta libraries using quantitative 5'-RACE with molecular barcodes. TCRdb processed the 5' RACE reads anew with MiXCR; each CDR3 protein has one entry. The sample lists some 140,000 distinct CDR3 sequences; 17% were seen once. These data originate in a study of CD8 T cells in ankylosing spondylitis. Study-wide results and limits: Within matched ankylosing spondylitis synovial fluid, disease-linked clones were reportedly significantly enriched. Characteristic, it appeared, of ankylosing spondylitis blood was a TCR beta motif of roughly eight highly homologous variants. Certain motif variants had earlier been reported in reactive arthritis synovial fluid and blood.

The gene calls are TRBV5-6 and TRBJ1-2; D call uncertain. Sequencing input: blood, either unsorted or a sorted T cell fraction (not recorded which). This clonotype was obtained from a male donor with ankylosing spondylitis. CDR3 amino acids: CASSNGPLYGYTF. As DNA, the CDR3 is TGTGCCAGCAGCAACGGCCCACTCTATGGCTACACCTTC. Using reference TRBV5-6 and TRBJ1-2 for the parts outside the CDR3, the full variable domain is DAGVTQSPTHLIKTRGQQVTLRCSPKSGHDTVSWYQQALGQGPQFIFQYYEEEERQRGNFPDRFSGHQFPNYSSELNVNALLLGDSALYLCASSNGPLYGYTFGSGTRLTVV.